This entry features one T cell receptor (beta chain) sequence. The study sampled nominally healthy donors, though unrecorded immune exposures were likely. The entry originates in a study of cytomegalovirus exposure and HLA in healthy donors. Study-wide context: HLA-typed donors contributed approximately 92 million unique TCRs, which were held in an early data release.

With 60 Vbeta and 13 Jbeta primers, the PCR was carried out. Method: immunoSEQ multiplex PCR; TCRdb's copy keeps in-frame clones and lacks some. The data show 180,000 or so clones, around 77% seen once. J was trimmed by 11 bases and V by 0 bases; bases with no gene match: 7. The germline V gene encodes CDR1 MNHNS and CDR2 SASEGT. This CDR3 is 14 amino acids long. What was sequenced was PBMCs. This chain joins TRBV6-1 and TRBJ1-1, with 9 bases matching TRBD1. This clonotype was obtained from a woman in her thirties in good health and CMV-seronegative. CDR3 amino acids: CASSEAGTGRRAFF. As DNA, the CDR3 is TGTGCCAGCAGTGAAGCGGGGACAGGGCGGCGTGCTTTCTTT.